The 17 T cell receptor beta chains below were found in one sample sequenced in a study of T cell responses to AZD1222 COVID-19 vaccine. Generated by immunoSEQ multiplex PCR, the TCRdb table keeps only in-frame clones and is missing some. The sample contains about 100,000 clones, about 88% of which appear only once. The material was peripheral blood, obtained on day 0 of AZD1222 vaccination. These receptors all come from an adult in good health.

The gene calls are TRBV7-9 and TRBJ1-2; D remains ambiguous. The V gene lost 1 base and the J gene lost 3 bases, with 12 bases spanning the gap. This CDR3 spans 15 amino acids. CDR1 SEHNR and CDR2 FQNEAQ come from the germline V gene (reference sequence). In DNA, the CDR3 is TGTGCCAGCAGCTTAGAAGACACCGGCTACTATGGCTACACCTTC. Protein product: CASSLEDTGYYGYTF.

This rearrangement joins TRBV6-5 to TRBJ2-1; 8 nucleotides align to TRBD1. This CDR3 is 12 amino acids long. Looked up from germline, CDR1 is MNHEY and CDR2 is SVGAGI. The V gene end was trimmed by 8 bases and the J gene end by 7 bases; junction bases not matched to a gene: 4. This chain's CDR3 is CASGQGRNEQFF. As DNA, the CDR3 is TGTGCCAGCGGACAGGGACGGAATGAGCAGTTCTTC.

V usage is TRBV28 and J usage is TRBJ1-5; 10 bases are shared with TRBD1. The germline gives CDR1 MDHEN, CDR2 SYDVKM. V lost 0 bases and J lost 7; bases outside the gene matches: 3. The CDR3 has 15 residues. The CDR3 region is CASSLWTGGGQPQHF. DNA for the CDR3: TGTGCCAGCAGTTTATGGACAGGGGGCGGACAGCCCCAGCATTTT. Variable domain in full (rest from reference TRBV28 and TRBJ1-5): DVKVTQSSRYLVKRTGEKVFLECVQDMDHENMFWYRQDPGLGLRLIYFSYDVKMKEKGDIPEGYSVSREKKERFSLILESASTNQTSMYLCASSLWTGGGQPQHFGDGTRLSIL.

The chain carries TRBV7-9 and TRBJ1-1, with 9 nucleotides matching TRBD1. This CDR3 has 14 amino acids. CDR1 and CDR2 (germline): SEHNR, FQNEAQ (reference sequence). The V segment lost 1 base and the J segment 8 bases; nucleotides outside the gene matches: 5. In DNA, the CDR3 is TGTGCCAGCAGCTTAGGGGACAGGGTGGGCGAAGCTTTCTTT. Translated, it gives CASSLGDRVGEAFF.

The chain combines TRBV28 with TRBJ1-5, with D perhaps matching TRBD1 (5 bases). Trimming stripped 6 bases from V and 6 bases from J, with 12 bases between. The CDR3 contains 13 residues. Germline CDR1 is MDHEN and CDR2 is SYDVKM. The CDR3 loop reads CASSPGRVQPQHF. The CDR3 region has the DNA TGTGCCAGCAGCCCGGGCAGGGTTCAGCCCCAGCATTTT.

This clone appeared once. V usage is TRBV9 and J usage is TRBJ2-3; no firm D call. The ends were cut back, 3 bases at V and 7 bases at J, with 12 bases in the middle. Germline-derived CDR1 and CDR2 are SGDLS and YYNGEE. CDR3 length: 13 residues. The CDR3: CASSAGWVNTQYF. The DNA of the CDR3 is TGTGCCAGCAGCGCAGGCTGGGTGAATACGCAGTATTTT. Looking up the rest from reference TRBV9 and TRBJ2-3 gives the full variable domain: DSGVTQTPKHLITATGQRVTLRCSPRSGDLSVYWYQQSLDQGLQFLIQYYNGEERAKGNILERFSAQQFPDLHSELNLSSLELGDSALYFCASSAGWVNTQYFGPGTRLTVL.

The J gene is TRBJ2-3, the V gene TRBV6-2 or TRBV6-3; D call uncertain. CDR1 MNHEY and CDR2 SVGEGT come from the germline V gene. CDR3 length equals 15 residues. The V and J ends lost 3 bases and 2 bases respectively, with 12 bases between them. DNA of the CDR3: TGTGCCAGCAGTTATTTGGCGACGCTCACAGATACGCAGTATTTT. Protein sequence: CASSYLATLTDTQYF.

V is TRBV20-1 and J is TRBJ1-5, with D uncertain. Germline CDR1 reads DFQATT; CDR2 reads SNEGSKA (reference sequence). Trimming left V 3 bases short and J 4 bases short, with 7 bases between. The CDR3 is made up of 12 amino acids. The CDR3 here is CSASPWNQPQHF. CDR3 nucleotides: TGCAGTGCTAGTCCCTGGAATCAGCCCCAGCATTTT.

The V call is TRBV19, the J call TRBJ2-5, with D unclear. The CDR3 sequence is 13 residues long. Germline V gives CDR1 LNHDA, CDR2 SQIVND (reference sequence). The V end lost 4 bases, the J end lost 4 bases, and 10 bases lay between the germline ends. Here the CDR3 reads CASSKNFVETQYF. CDR3 DNA: TGTGCCAGTAGTAAAAACTTTGTAGAGACCCAGTACTTC.

The chain links TRBV27 to TRBJ2-1; D might be TRBD1 (6 bases). V was clipped by 4 bases and J by 3 bases, with 13 bases between them. CDR3 length: 15 residues. CDR1 is MNHEY, CDR2 SMNVEV, per germline (reference sequence). CDR3 protein: CASSYSGQVYNEQFF. In DNA form, the CDR3 reads TGTGCCAGCAGTTATTCGGGACAAGTCTACAATGAGCAGTTCTTC.

V usage is TRBV12-5 and J usage is TRBJ2-1; D is undetermined. The CDR3 extends over 11 amino acids. Germline-derived CDR1 and CDR2 are LGHNT and FRNRAP. Deletions cut 5 bases from V and 7 bases from J, with 6 bases between. Written as DNA, the CDR3 is TGTGCTAGTGGTATTGAAAATGAGCAGTTCTTC. Encoded protein: CASGIENEQFF. The full variable domain, completed using reference TRBV12-5 and TRBJ2-1, is DARVTQTPRHKVTEMGQEVTMRCQPILGHNTVFWYRQTMMQGLELLAYFRNRAPLDDSGMPKDRFSAEMPDATLATLKIQPSEPRDSAVYFCASGIENEQFFGPGTRLTVL.

The gene calls are TRBV19 and TRBJ2-2, with D unclear. CDR1 and CDR2 from the germline V gene are LNHDA and SQIVND (reference sequence). Trimming took off 7 bases at V and 3 bases at J, with 18 bases between the two ends. This CDR3 has 16 residues. CDR3 region: CASTAQGNFYTGELFF. CDR3 nucleotides: TGTGCCAGTACCGCGCAAGGGAACTTTTACACCGGGGAGCTGTTTTTT.

This clone has only one observation. The chain is built from TRBV6-5 and TRBJ2-5; D not certain. Germline values: CDR1 MNHEY, CDR2 SVGAGI. The CDR3 length is 15 residues. V lost 5 bases and J lost 0, with 13 bases in between. CDR3 amino acids: CASSPFPTDQETQYF. The CDR3 nucleotides read TGTGCCAGCAGTCCATTCCCCACAGACCAAGAGACCCAGTACTTC.

The chain has TRBV18 and TRBJ2-2, with unresolved D. This CDR3 is 15 amino acids long. Trimming cost V 3 bases and J 3 bases, with 11 bases left between them. The germline V gene has CDR1 KGHSH and CDR2 LQKENI. The CDR3 region is CASSPAGPDTGELFF. The CDR3 region has the DNA TGTGCCAGCTCACCTGCAGGCCCAGACACCGGGGAGCTGTTTTTT.

This clone has a single count. This chain links TRBV9 with TRBJ1-4; 9 bases map to TRBD1. Germline assignment: CDR1 SGDLS and CDR2 YYNGEE. V was pared by 0 bases and J by 7 bases, with 4 bases of the junction left unmatched. This CDR3 contains 15 residues. CDR3 nucleotide sequence: TGTGCCAGCAGCGTAGGAGGGACAGGGCGTGAAAAACTGTTTTTT. It is translated as CASSVGGTGREKLFF.

The chain recombines TRBV24-1 with TRBJ1-1, with D unresolved. Per the germline V gene, CDR1 is KGHDR and CDR2 is SFDVKD. V lost 5 bases and J lost 5, with 11 bases in between. The CDR3 has 13 amino acids. The CDR3 spells CATSAGRRTEAFF. The CDR3, as DNA: TGTGCCACCAGTGCTGGGCGTCGGACTGAAGCTTTCTTT.

J is TRBJ2-3 and V is TRBV19; D ambiguous. Trimming removed 7 bases at V and 8 bases at J, with 16 bases between. CDR3 length: 13 amino acids. Germline assignment: CDR1 LNHDA and CDR2 SQIVND (reference sequence). CDR3 nucleotides: TGTGCCAGTAATGCGGAAAGGGCTACTACGCAGTATTTT. Translated, it gives CASNAERATTQYF.